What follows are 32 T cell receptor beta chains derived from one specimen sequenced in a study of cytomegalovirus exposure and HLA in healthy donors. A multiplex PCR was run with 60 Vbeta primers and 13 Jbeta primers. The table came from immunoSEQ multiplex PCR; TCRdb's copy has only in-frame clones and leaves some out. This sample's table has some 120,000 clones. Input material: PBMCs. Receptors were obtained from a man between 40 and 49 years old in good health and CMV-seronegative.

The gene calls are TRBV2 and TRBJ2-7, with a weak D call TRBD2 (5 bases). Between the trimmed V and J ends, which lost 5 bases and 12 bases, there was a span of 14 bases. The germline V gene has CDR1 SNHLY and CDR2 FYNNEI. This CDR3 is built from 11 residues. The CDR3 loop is CASSKREVGYF. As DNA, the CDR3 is TGTGCCAGCAGTAAACGGGAAGTTGGGTACTTC.

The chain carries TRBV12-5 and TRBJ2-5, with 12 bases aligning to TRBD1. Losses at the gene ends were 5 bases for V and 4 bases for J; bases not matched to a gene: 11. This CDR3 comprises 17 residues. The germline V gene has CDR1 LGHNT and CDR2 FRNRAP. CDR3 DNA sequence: TGTGCTAGTGGTCCGGGGGTCGGGGACAGGGGGCGAGAGACCCAGTACTTC. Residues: CASGPGVGDRGRETQYF.

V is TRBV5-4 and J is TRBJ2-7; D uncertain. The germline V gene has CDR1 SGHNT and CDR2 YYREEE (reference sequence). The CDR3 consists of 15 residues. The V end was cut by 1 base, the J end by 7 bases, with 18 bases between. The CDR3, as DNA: TGTGCCAGCAGCTTGCCGGGTTATAGCCAGCAAGAGCAGTACTTC. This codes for CASSLPGYSQQEQYF.

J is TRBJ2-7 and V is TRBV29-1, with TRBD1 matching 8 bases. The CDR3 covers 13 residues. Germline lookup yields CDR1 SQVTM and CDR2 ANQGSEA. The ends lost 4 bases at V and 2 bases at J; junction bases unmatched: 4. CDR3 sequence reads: CSVGTGLTYEQYF. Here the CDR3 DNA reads TGCAGCGTTGGGACAGGGTTGACCTACGAGCAGTACTTC.

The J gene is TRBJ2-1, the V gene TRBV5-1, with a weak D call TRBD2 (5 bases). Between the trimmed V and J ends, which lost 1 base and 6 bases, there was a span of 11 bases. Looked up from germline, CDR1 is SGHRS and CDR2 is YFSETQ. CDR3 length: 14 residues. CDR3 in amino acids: CASSLLASSNEQFF. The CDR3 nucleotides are TGCGCCAGCAGCTTGTTAGCTAGCAGCAATGAGCAGTTCTTC.

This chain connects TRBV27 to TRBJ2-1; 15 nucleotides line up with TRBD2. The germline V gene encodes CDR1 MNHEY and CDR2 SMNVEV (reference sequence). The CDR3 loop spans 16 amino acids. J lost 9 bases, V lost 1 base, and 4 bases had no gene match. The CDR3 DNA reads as TGTGCCAGCAGTTTATGGGGACTAGCGGGAGGATCTGAGCAGTTCTTC. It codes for CASSLWGLAGGSEQFF.

CDR3 DNA: TGCGCCAGCAGCCGGACAGGTTTCGAGACCCAGTACTTC. As protein: CASSRTGFETQYF. The chain has TRBV5-1 and TRBJ2-5; 7 nucleotides agree with TRBD1. V lost 4 bases to trimming and J lost 5 bases; unmatched junction nucleotides: 5. Per germline, CDR1 SGHRS and CDR2 YFSETQ. CDR3 size: 13 residues.

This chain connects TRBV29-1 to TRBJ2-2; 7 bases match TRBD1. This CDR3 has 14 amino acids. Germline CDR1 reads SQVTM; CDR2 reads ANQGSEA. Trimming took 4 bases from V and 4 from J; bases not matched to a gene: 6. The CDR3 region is CSVGGGRGTGELFF. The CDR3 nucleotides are TGCAGCGTTGGAGGGGGCCGGGGCACCGGGGAGCTGTTTTTT.

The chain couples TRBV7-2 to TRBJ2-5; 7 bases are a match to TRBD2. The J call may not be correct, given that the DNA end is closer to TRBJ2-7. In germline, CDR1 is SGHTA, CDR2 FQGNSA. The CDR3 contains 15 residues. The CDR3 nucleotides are TGTGCCAGCAGCTTAGACCAGCGGGGAACCTACGAGCAGTACTTC. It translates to CASSLDQRGTYEQYF.

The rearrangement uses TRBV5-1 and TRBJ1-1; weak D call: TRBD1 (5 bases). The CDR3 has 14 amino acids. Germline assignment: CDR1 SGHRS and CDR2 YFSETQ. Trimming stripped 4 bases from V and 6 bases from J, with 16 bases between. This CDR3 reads CASSHGEGEAEAFF. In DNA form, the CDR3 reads TGCGCCAGCAGCCACGGAGAAGGGGAGGCTGAAGCTTTCTTT.

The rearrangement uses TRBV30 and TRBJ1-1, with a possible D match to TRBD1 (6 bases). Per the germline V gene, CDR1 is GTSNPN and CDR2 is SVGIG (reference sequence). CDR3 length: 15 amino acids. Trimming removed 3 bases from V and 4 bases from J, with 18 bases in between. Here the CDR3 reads CAWSLVGARGTEAFF. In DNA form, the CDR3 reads TGTGCCTGGAGCCTCGTGGGGGCGAGGGGCACTGAAGCTTTCTTT.

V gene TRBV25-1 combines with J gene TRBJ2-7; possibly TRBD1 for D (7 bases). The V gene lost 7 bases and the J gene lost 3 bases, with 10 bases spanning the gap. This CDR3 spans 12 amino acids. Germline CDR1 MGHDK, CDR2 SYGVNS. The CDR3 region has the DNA TGTGCCAGCACAGGGGGGAGCTACGAGCAGTACTTC. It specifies CASTGGSYEQYF.

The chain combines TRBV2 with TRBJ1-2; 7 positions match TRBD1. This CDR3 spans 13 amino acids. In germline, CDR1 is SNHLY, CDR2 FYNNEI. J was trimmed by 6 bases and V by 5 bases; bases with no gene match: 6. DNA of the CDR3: TGTGCCAGCAGTTGGACAGGTACAAATGGCTACACCTTC. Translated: CASSWTGTNGYTF.

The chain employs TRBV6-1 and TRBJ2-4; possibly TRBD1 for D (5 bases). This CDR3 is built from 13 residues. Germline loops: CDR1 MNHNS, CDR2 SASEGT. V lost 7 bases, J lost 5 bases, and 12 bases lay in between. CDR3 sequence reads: CASTAGQQNIQYF. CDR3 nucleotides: TGTGCCAGCACCGCCGGACAACAAAACATTCAGTACTTC.

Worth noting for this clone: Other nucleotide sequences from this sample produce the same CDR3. The CDR3 reads CASSYQSGYPDTQYF. In DNA, the CDR3 is TGTGCCAGCAGTTACCAATCAGGGTATCCAGATACGCAGTATTTT. This chain connects TRBV6-5 to TRBJ2-3, with a possible D match to TRBD1 (5 bases). CDR1 is MNHEY and CDR2 is SVGAGI in the germline V gene. CDR3 size: 15 residues. Trimming stripped 2 bases from V and 4 bases from J, with 13 bases between.

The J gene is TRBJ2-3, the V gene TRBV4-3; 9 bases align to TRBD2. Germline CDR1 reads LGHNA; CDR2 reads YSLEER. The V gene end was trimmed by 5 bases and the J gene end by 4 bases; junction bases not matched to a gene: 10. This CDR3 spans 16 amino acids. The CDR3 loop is CASSDLSGSTADTQYF. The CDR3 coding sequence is TGCGCCAGCAGCGATCTTAGCGGGAGTACGGCAGATACGCAGTATTTT.

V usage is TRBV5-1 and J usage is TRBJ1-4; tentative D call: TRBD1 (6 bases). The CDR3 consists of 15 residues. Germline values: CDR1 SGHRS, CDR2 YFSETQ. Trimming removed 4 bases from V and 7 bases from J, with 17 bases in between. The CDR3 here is CASSVNQGFAEKLFF. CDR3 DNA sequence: TGCGCCAGCAGCGTAAATCAGGGGTTCGCTGAAAAACTGTTTTTT.

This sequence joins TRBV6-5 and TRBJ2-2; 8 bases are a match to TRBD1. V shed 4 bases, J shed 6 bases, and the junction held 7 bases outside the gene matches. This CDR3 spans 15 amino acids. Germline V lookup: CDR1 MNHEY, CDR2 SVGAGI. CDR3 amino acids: CASSLDREAPGELFF. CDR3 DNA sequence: TGTGCCAGCAGTTTGGACAGGGAGGCGCCCGGGGAGCTGTTTTTT.

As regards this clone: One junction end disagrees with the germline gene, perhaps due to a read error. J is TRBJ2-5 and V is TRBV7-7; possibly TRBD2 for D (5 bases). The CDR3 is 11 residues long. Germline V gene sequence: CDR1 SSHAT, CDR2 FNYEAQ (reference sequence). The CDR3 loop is CASSPGETQYF. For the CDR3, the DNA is TGTGCTAGCAGCCCGGGGGAGACCCAGTACTTC.

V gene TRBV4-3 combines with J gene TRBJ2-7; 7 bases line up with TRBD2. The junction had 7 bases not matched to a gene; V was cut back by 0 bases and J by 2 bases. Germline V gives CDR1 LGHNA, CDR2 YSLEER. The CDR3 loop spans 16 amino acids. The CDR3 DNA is TGCGCCAGCAGCCAAGATCTCGGGGGGACGGCCTACGAGCAGTACTTC. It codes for CASSQDLGGTAYEQYF.

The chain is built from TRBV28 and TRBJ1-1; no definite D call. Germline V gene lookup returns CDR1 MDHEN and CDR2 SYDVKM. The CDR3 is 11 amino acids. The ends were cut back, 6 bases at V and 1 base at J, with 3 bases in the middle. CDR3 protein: CASSQNTEAFF. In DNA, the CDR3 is TGTGCCAGCAGCCAGAACACTGAAGCTTTCTTT.

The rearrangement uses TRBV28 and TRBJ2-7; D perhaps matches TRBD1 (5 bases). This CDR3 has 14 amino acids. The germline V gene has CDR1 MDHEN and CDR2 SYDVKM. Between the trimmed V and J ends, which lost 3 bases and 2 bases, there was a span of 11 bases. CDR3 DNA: TGTGCCAGCAGTTTTGACAGTTCCACCTACGAGCAGTACTTC. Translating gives CASSFDSSTYEQYF.

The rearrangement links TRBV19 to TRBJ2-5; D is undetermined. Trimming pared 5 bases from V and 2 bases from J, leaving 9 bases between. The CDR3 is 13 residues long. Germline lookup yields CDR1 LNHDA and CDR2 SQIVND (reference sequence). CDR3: CASSWRSQETQYF. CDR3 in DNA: TGTGCCAGTAGTTGGAGAAGTCAAGAGACCCAGTACTTC.

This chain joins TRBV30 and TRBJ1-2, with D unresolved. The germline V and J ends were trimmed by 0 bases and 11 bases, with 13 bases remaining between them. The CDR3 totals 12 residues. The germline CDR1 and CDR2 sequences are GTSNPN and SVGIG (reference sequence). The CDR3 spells CAWSVRREEYTF. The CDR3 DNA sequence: TGTGCCTGGAGTGTACGCCGAGAGGAATACACCTTC.

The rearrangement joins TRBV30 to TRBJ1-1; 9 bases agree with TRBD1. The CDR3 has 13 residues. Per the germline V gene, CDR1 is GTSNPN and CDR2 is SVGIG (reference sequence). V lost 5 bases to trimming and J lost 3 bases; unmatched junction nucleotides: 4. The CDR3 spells CAWGDRVDTEAFF. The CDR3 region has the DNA TGTGCCTGGGGGGACAGGGTGGACACTGAAGCTTTCTTT.

CDR3 amino acids: CASSLVGGGQPQHF. CDR3 sequence (DNA): TGTGCCAGCAGTTTAGTGGGGGGAGGGCAGCCCCAGCATTTT. This chain links TRBV27 with TRBJ1-5; D is perhaps TRBD1 (5 bases). V dropped 2 bases and J dropped 7 bases, with 12 bases sitting between them. The CDR3 covers 14 residues. Per the germline V gene, CDR1 is MNHEY and CDR2 is SMNVEV (reference sequence).

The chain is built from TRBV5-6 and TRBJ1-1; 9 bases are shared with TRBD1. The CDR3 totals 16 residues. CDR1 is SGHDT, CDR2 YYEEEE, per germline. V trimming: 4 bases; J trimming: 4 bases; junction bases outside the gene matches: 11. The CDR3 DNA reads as TGTGCCAGCAGCCTAAACAGGGGGCGCTTGGGCACTGAAGCTTTCTTT. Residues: CASSLNRGRLGTEAFF.

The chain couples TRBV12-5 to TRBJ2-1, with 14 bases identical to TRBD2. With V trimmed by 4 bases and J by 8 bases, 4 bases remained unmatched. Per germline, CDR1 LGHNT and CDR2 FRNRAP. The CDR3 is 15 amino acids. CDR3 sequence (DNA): TGTGCTAGTGGTTCGGGACTAGCGGGGGTAGATGAGCAGTTCTTC. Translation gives CASGSGLAGVDEQFF.

The DNA of the CDR3 is TGTGCCAGCAGTTCCTCGGTAGGGGCTCGAGAAAAACTGTTTTTT. The encoded protein is CASSSSVGAREKLFF. V usage is TRBV27 and J usage is TRBJ1-4, with a tentative D call TRBD1 (5 bases). CDR1 and CDR2 from the germline V gene are MNHEY and SMNVEV (reference sequence). V gave up 4 bases and J gave up 8 bases, with 17 bases separating them. The CDR3 contains 15 residues.

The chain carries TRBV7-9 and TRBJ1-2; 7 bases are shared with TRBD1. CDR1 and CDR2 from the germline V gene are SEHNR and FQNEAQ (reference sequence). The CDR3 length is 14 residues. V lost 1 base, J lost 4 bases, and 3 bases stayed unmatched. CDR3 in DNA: TGTGCCAGCAGCTTAGGGGACAGCCTCTATGGCTACACCTTC. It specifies CASSLGDSLYGYTF.

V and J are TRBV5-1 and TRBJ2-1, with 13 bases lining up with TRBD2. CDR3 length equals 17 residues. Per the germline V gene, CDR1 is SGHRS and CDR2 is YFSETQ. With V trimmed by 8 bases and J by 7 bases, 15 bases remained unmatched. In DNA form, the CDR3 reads TGCGCCAGTTGGAATCAACAGGGGGGACTAGCGGGGAATGAGCAGTTCTTC. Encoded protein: CASWNQQGGLAGNEQFF.

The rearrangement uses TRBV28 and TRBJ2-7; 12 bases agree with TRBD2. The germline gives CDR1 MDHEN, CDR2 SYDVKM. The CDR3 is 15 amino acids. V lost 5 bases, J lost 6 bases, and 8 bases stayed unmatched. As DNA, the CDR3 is TGTGCCAGCAGTGAAAAACTAGCGGGAGGTTTCGAGCAGTACTTC. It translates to CASSEKLAGGFEQYF.